This T cell receptor (beta chain) appears in the sequencing data of a study of Ad26.COV2.S vaccination and SARS-CoV-2 variants. Method: immunoSEQ multiplex PCR; TCRdb's copy keeps in-frame clones and lacks some. Here the sample spans about 390,000 clones, 80% to 90% being singletons. Treatment indicated: some 19 received Ad26.COV2.S at low or high dose, single or two shots; several received placebo; per-sample allocation not given. Specimen acquisition occurred on day 63 following the initial vaccine or placebo injection. From germline, CDR1 is KGHSH and CDR2 LQKENI. The V end lost 3 bases, the J end lost 0 bases, and 11 bases lay between the germline ends. This CDR3 region has 15 residues.

The V gene is TRBV18, the J gene TRBJ2-5; maybe TRBD1 (6 bases). The specimen comprised peripheral blood, sampled in a trial of Ad26.COV2.S vaccine versus placebo. This sequence originates from a person between 18 and 60 years old who received the Ad26.COV2.S COVID-19 vaccine or a placebo. The chain's CDR3 is CASSPLDRNQETQYF. CDR3 coding DNA: TGTGCCAGCTCACCCTTGGACAGAAACCAAGAGACCCAGTACTTC.